The 9 T cell receptor beta chains in this list originate from one sample, sequenced in a study of monozygotic twins with inflammatory bowel disease. TCRdb re-called the 5' RACE reads and gives one entry per CDR3 protein, without DNA. The sample holds about 160,000 distinct CDR3 sequences. Sequenced: blood. These receptors were collected from a human donor with ulcerative colitis or Crohn's disease, or a healthy co-twin of an affected twin (not recorded which).

The CDR3 loop reads CASSLADTQYF. The V and J genes are TRBV5-1 and TRBJ2-3. The CDR3 is 11 residues long. In germline, CDR1 is SGHRS, CDR2 YFSETQ.

The chain employs TRBV18 and TRBJ2-1; no DNA is available, so the TRBD2 call from TCRdb remains unchecked. The CDR3 loop spans 14 amino acids. CDR1 is KGHSH and CDR2 is LQKENI in the germline V gene. The CDR3 sequence is CASSPGSGPNEQFF.

The chain is built from TRBV7-9 and TRBJ2-3; TCRdb's D call, TRBD1, is unchecked because there is no DNA. Germline V CDR1 and CDR2: SEHNR, FQNEAQ (reference sequence). This CDR3 spans 16 amino acids. The CDR3: CASSQRQGKGTDTQYF.

The J gene is TRBJ2-7, the V gene TRBV5-1; the D gene TCRdb calls, TRBD1, cannot be checked with no DNA. The CDR3 covers 12 residues. From germline, CDR1 is SGHRS and CDR2 YFSETQ. The CDR3 region is CASGPGNYEQYF.

The V call is TRBV4-2, the J call TRBJ2-7. CDR1 LGHNA and CDR2 YNFKEQ come from the germline V gene. The CDR3 runs to 16 residues. The CDR3: CASSRDPSQGSYEQYF.

This CDR3 is CASSLADKQETQYF. The J gene is TRBJ2-5, the V gene TRBV27. Germline CDR1 MNHEY, CDR2 SMNVEV (reference sequence). This CDR3 comprises 14 residues.

The J gene is TRBJ1-5, the V gene TRBV5-5. CDR1 SGHKS and CDR2 YYEKEE come from the germline V gene (reference sequence). The CDR3 loop spans 14 amino acids. CDR3 residues: CASILRSINQPQHF.

The V gene is TRBV5-1, the J gene TRBJ1-1. CDR1 SGHRS and CDR2 YFSETQ come from the germline V gene. This CDR3 is 14 amino acids long. This CDR3 is CASSLEAGYAEAFF.

V gene TRBV7-3 combines with J gene TRBJ2-3; the D gene TCRdb calls, TRBD2, cannot be checked with no DNA. This CDR3 contains 16 residues. The germline V gene encodes CDR1 SGHTA and CDR2 FQGTGA. CDR3 sequence reads: CASSLGTSGRRDTQYF.